Following are 17 T cell receptor beta chains from one sample sequenced in a study of T cell changes during pregnancy in multiple sclerosis. Sequenced by immunoSEQ multiplex PCR; TCRdb stores in-frame clones only, minus some. The table includes about 58,000 clones, about 90% detected once. The material sequenced was CD4+ T cells from peripheral blood mononuclear cells, taken after pregnancy. The receptors come from a female donor in good health, enrolled as a control in a pregnancy study.

This clone has just a few counts. This chain joins TRBV7-3 and TRBJ2-3; TRBD2 aligns across 7 bases. Per the germline V gene, CDR1 is SGHTA and CDR2 is FQGTGA. The CDR3 is made up of 15 amino acids. The V and J ends lost 0 bases and 4 bases, in that order; junction bases with no gene match: 4. This CDR3 is CASSLTGLTSDTQYF. The DNA for the CDR3 is TGTGCCAGCAGCTTAACGGGACTAACCTCAGATACGCAGTATTTT.

The V and J genes are TRBV19 and TRBJ2-5, with 12 bases lining up with TRBD1. The V gene's germline CDR1 is LNHDA and CDR2 SQIVND (reference sequence). V lost 5 bases and J lost 4; bases outside the gene matches: 5. This CDR3 spans 15 amino acids. CDR3 sequence reads: CASSPGQGAGETQYF. In DNA form, the CDR3 reads TGTGCCAGTAGTCCGGGACAGGGGGCAGGAGAGACCCAGTACTTC.

As DNA, the CDR3 is TGTGCCTGGATGACCCGGGACAGGGATTGGAGCTCTGGAAACACCATATATTTT. Translation gives CAWMTRDRDWSSGNTIYF. J is TRBJ1-3 and V is TRBV30; TRBD1 aligns across 9 bases. Germline-derived CDR1 and CDR2 are GTSNPN and SVGIG (reference sequence). J was trimmed by 0 bases and V by 4 bases; bases with no gene match: 13. The CDR3 covers 18 residues.

This sequence joins TRBV10-3 and TRBJ1-1, with 9 bases that match TRBD1. The CDR3 is 15 residues long. Germline V gene data show CDR1 as ENHRY and CDR2 as SYGVKD. J gave up 1 base and V 2 bases, and 2 bases lay outside the gene matches. This chain's CDR3 is CAISEGQGRNTEAFF. The CDR3 DNA is TGTGCCATCAGTGAGGGACAGGGGAGGAACACTGAAGCTTTCTTT.

This clone was counted once. The genes are TRBV7-3 and TRBJ2-1, with a tentative D call TRBD2 (5 bases). This CDR3 is 13 amino acids long. With 0 bases removed from V and 10 bases from J, the gap between germline ends came to 10 bases. Germline CDR1 SGHTA, CDR2 FQGTGA. The DNA of the CDR3 is TGTGCCAGCAGCTTAACTCCCCCGGGGGAGCAGTTCTTC. It codes for CASSLTPPGEQFF.

The V and J genes are TRBV12-5 and TRBJ1-1, with 8 bases fitting TRBD1. The germline V gene encodes CDR1 LGHNT and CDR2 FRNRAP. V gave up 6 bases and J gave up 1 base; unmatched junction bases: 10. The CDR3 loop spans 16 amino acids. In DNA form, the CDR3 reads TGTGCTAGTGGCCTGGGTAAGGACAGGGCGAACACTGAAGCTTTCTTT. This encodes CASGLGKDRANTEAFF.

The chain carries TRBV18 and TRBJ2-1; perhaps TRBD2 as D (6 bases). The germline V and J ends were trimmed by 6 bases and 10 bases, with 22 bases remaining between them. The CDR3 has 15 residues. Germline CDR1 reads KGHSH; CDR2 reads LQKENI. The CDR3 sequence: CASSKSTGTLTEQFF. In DNA, the CDR3 is TGTGCCAGCTCGAAATCGACCGGGACTCTAACCGAGCAGTTCTTC.

This chain joins TRBV18 and TRBJ1-2; maybe TRBD1 (5 bases). The CDR3 contains 14 residues. V lost 3 bases, J lost 2 bases, and 10 bases lay in between. Per the germline V gene, CDR1 is KGHSH and CDR2 is LQKENI. CDR3 in DNA: TGTGCCAGCTCACCTGAACAGGAGAACTATGGCTACACCTTC. Translation gives CASSPEQENYGYTF.

The chain joins TRBV5-1 to TRBJ2-5; TRBD2 aligns across 11 bases. V was clipped by 4 bases and J by 5 bases; unmatched bases: 7. The germline CDR1 and CDR2 sequences are SGHRS and YFSETQ. The CDR3 totals 15 residues. The CDR3 loop reads CASSDASGGTETQYF. CDR3 bases: TGCGCCAGCAGCGACGCTAGCGGGGGGACGGAGACCCAGTACTTC.

J is TRBJ1-1 and V is TRBV11-2, with 7 bases lining up with TRBD1. The CDR3 consists of 13 residues. V lost 5 bases, J lost 3 bases, and 3 bases stayed unmatched. Germline V gene sequence: CDR1 SGHAT, CDR2 FQNNGV. The CDR3 bases are TGTGCCAGCAGCCTGACAGGGTACACTGAAGCTTTCTTT. This encodes CASSLTGYTEAFF.

V gene TRBV5-1 combines with J gene TRBJ2-2, with 7 bases lining up with TRBD1. Germline V gives CDR1 SGHRS, CDR2 YFSETQ. The CDR3 contains 14 residues. V was clipped by 4 bases and J by 4 bases; unmatched bases: 4. CDR3 loop: CASSVTGLTGELFF. Written as DNA, the CDR3 is TGCGCCAGCAGCGTGACAGGGCTCACCGGGGAGCTGTTTTTT. The entire variable domain, with the rest obtained from reference TRBV5-1 and TRBJ2-2, is as follows: KAGVTQTPRYLIKTRGQQVTLSCSPISGHRSVSWYQQTPGQGLQFLFEYFSETQRNKGNFPGRFSGRQFSNSRSEMNVSTLELGDSALYLCASSVTGLTGELFFGEGSRLTVL.

The genes are TRBV30 and TRBJ2-1; TRBD1 might be the D (5 bases). V was shortened by 0 bases and J by 5 bases, with 14 bases between the two germline ends. Germline V gene sequence: CDR1 GTSNPN, CDR2 SVGIG (reference sequence). The CDR3 consists of 15 residues. The chain's CDR3 is CAWSVWGRKDNEQFF. The CDR3 DNA follows: TGTGCCTGGAGTGTTTGGGGCAGAAAGGACAATGAGCAGTTCTTC.

V gene TRBV4-3 combines with J gene TRBJ2-4; 7 bases align to TRBD1. The germline V gene has CDR1 LGHNA and CDR2 YSLEER. Unmatched junction bases numbered 13, after V lost 0 bases and J lost 8 bases. The CDR3 has 17 amino acids. CDR3 residues: CASSQDRVRGMSDIQYF. For the CDR3, the DNA is TGCGCCAGCAGCCAAGATCGGGTCAGGGGGATGTCGGACATTCAGTACTTC.

The gene calls are TRBV7-2 and TRBJ1-1, with 8 bases identical to TRBD1. The J segment lost 1 base and the V segment lost 4 bases, leaving 5 bases of the junction unmatched. Germline CDR1 and CDR2: SGHTA and FQGNSA. CDR3 length: 15 amino acids. For the CDR3, the DNA is TGTGCCAGCAGCTCCGTCGACAGGGGGAACACTGAAGCTTTCTTT. It yields the protein CASSSVDRGNTEAFF.

The CDR3 region has the DNA TGTGCCAGCAGTGACCCAGGGGATGCTTTCTTT. Translating gives CASSDPGDAFF. This chain links TRBV2 with TRBJ1-1; tentative D call: TRBD1 (6 bases). Germline values: CDR1 SNHLY, CDR2 FYNNEI. Trimming shortened V by 3 bases and J by 11 bases, and 10 bases separated the two germline ends. This CDR3 region has 11 residues.

The CDR3 sequence is CASSFSGRGYEQYF. The DNA for the CDR3 is TGTGCCAGCAGCTTCTCCGGCAGGGGTTACGAGCAGTACTTC. This chain links TRBV5-5 with TRBJ2-7; maybe TRBD1 (6 bases). V lost 2 bases and J 4 bases, leaving 13 bases between the germline ends. Per the germline V gene, CDR1 is SGHKS and CDR2 is YYEKEE (reference sequence). The CDR3 runs to 14 residues.

The chain uses TRBV5-6 and TRBJ2-3; 8 bases are a match to TRBD2. V lost 1 base to trimming and J lost 6 bases; unmatched junction nucleotides: 10. Germline V lookup: CDR1 SGHDT, CDR2 YYEEEE. The CDR3 extends over 16 amino acids. CDR3 loop: CASSLLQRGRRDTQYF. Written as DNA, the CDR3 is TGTGCCAGCAGCTTGTTACAGCGGGGGAGAAGGGATACGCAGTATTTT.